The 15 T cell receptor beta chains below come from one sample, sequenced in a study of blood T cell repertoires in COVID-19. Generated by immunoSEQ multiplex PCR, the TCRdb table keeps only in-frame clones and is missing some. This sample has 200,000 to 250,000 clones, with 83% found just once. The specimen sequenced was PBMCs or T cells enriched from blood (not recorded which). The receptors were gathered from a woman aged 40-49 years who had been exposed to COVID-19.

The sample holds one count of this clone. This chain links TRBV13 with TRBJ1-4; no firm D call. Trimming took off 0 bases at V and 5 bases at J, with 7 bases between the two ends. The CDR3 spans 14 residues. The germline CDR1 and CDR2 sequences are PRHDT and FYEKMQ (reference sequence). This CDR3 reads CASSLGRGNEKLFF. CDR3 DNA: TGTGCCAGCAGCTTAGGACGGGGAAATGAAAAACTGTTTTTT.

V usage is TRBV28 and J usage is TRBJ2-1; TRBD2 matches at 9 bases. Germline V gene data show CDR1 as MDHEN and CDR2 as SYDVKM. V was clipped by 4 bases and J by 6 bases; unmatched bases: 4. The CDR3 length is 14 residues. Here the CDR3 reads CASSSLGLANEQFF. The CDR3 DNA follows: TGTGCCAGCAGTTCACTGGGACTAGCCAATGAGCAGTTCTTC.

The chain combines TRBV5-1 with TRBJ1-4; possible D gene TRBD1, 6 bases. This CDR3 has 15 amino acids. V shed 4 bases and J shed 8 bases, with 18 bases lying between them. Germline V gene sequence: CDR1 SGHRS, CDR2 YFSETQ. Here the CDR3 reads CASSRRRGVGEKLFF. Here the CDR3 DNA reads TGCGCCAGCAGCAGGCGCAGGGGAGTTGGCGAAAAACTGTTTTTT.

This chain joins TRBV7-6 and TRBJ1-1; possibly TRBD1 for D (6 bases). Trimming cost V 4 bases and J 0 bases, with 6 bases left between them. The CDR3 runs to 13 residues. Germline-derived CDR1 and CDR2 are SGHVS and FNYEAQ. DNA for the CDR3: TGTGCCAGCAGCTCAGGGGTGAACACTGAAGCTTTCTTT. It codes for CASSSGVNTEAFF.

The chain is built from TRBV11-2 and TRBJ2-5; tentative D call: TRBD2 (6 bases). The V gene's germline CDR1 is SGHAT and CDR2 FQNNGV. V lost 1 base and J lost 1, with 13 bases in between. This CDR3 spans 16 amino acids. The CDR3 coding sequence is TGTGCCAGCAGCTTAGTACGGCTAGCGATCCAAGAGACCCAGTACTTC. It is translated as CASSLVRLAIQETQYF.

This clone was seen only once. The rearrangement joins TRBV29-1 to TRBJ2-7, with 7 nucleotides matching TRBD1. Per the germline V gene, CDR1 is SQVTM and CDR2 is ANQGSEA. With 3 bases clipped from V and 2 bases from J, the junction kept 4 bases outside the gene matches. This CDR3 is 13 amino acids long. CDR3 sequence: CSVDDRDTYEQYF. The CDR3 DNA reads TGCAGCGTTGACGACAGGGACACCTACGAGCAGTACTTC.

This chain uses TRBV7-2 with TRBJ1-6; the match to TRBD1 covers 8 bases. J lost 10 bases, V lost 3 bases, and 8 bases had no gene match. Per germline, CDR1 SGHTA and CDR2 FQGNSA. This CDR3 comprises 15 residues. The DNA for the CDR3 is TGTGCCAGCAGCTTGGGAGGACAGGGTGGATCACCCCTCCACTTT. Translation gives CASSLGGQGGSPLHF.

J is TRBJ1-1 and V is TRBV9, with D possibly being TRBD1 (6 bases). This CDR3 spans 18 amino acids. Germline values: CDR1 SGDLS, CDR2 YYNGEE. V gave up 4 bases and J gave up 7 bases, with 29 bases separating them. The CDR3, as DNA: TGTGCCAGCAGCCCCCCGTTAGGGGGACCGATGCGGACCAATGAAGCTTTCTTT. Amino acid sequence: CASSPPLGGPMRTNEAFF.

The genes are TRBV2 and TRBJ2-1; the match to TRBD2 covers 7 bases. V lost 5 bases and J lost 5; bases outside the gene matches: 9. CDR3 length: 15 residues. The germline gives CDR1 SNHLY, CDR2 FYNNEI. CDR3 protein: CASSSIAGVDNEQFF. DNA of the CDR3: TGTGCCAGCAGTTCAATAGCGGGTGTCGACAATGAGCAGTTCTTC.

This rearrangement joins TRBV6-5 to TRBJ2-6, with D uncertain. CDR1 and CDR2 (germline): MNHEY, SVGAGI. The CDR3 length is 13 residues. V lost 9 bases and J 0 bases, leaving 6 bases between the germline ends. CDR3 amino acids: CASSRSGANVLTF. CDR3 in DNA: TGTGCCAGTTCCCGCTCTGGGGCCAACGTCCTGACTTTC.

The chain employs TRBV19 and TRBJ1-5, with D possibly matching TRBD1 (6 bases). The CDR3 contains 15 residues. Trimming left V 6 bases short and J 3 bases short, with 15 bases between. Germline CDR1 is LNHDA and CDR2 is SQIVND (reference sequence). The CDR3 DNA reads as TGTGCCAGTAGATTGGAACAGGGCTACAATCAGCCCCAGCATTTT. Amino acids: CASRLEQGYNQPQHF.

The DNA for the CDR3 is TGCGCCAGCAGCCAAGCAGGGGTGCGCCCGAACCAGCCCCAGCATTTT. Its translation is CASSQAGVRPNQPQHF. This chain joins TRBV4-1 and TRBJ1-5; a possible D gene is TRBD1 (6 bases). The V end was cut by 1 base, the J end by 7 bases, with 17 bases between. In germline, CDR1 is MGHRA, CDR2 YSYEKL. The CDR3 loop spans 16 amino acids.

This chain connects TRBV18 to TRBJ2-1; 9 positions match TRBD2. The germline V gene encodes CDR1 KGHSH and CDR2 LQKENI. V was pared by 4 bases and J by 7 bases, with 5 bases of the junction left unmatched. The CDR3 consists of 14 residues. CDR3 in amino acids: CASSQSSGENEQFF. CDR3 sequence (DNA): TGTGCCAGCTCACAGTCTAGCGGGGAGAATGAGCAGTTCTTC.

CDR3 sequence (DNA): TGTGCCAGCAGCCTAGGACAGGGCCAAGAGACCCAGTACTTC. Encoded protein: CASSLGQGQETQYF. The gene calls are TRBV7-9 and TRBJ2-5, with 8 bases fitting TRBD1. The CDR3 is 14 amino acids. Per the germline V gene, CDR1 is SEHNR and CDR2 is FQNEAQ (reference sequence). V shed 5 bases and J 1 base; nucleotides not matched to a gene: 3.

The chain links TRBV5-5 to TRBJ1-1, with a tentative D call TRBD1 (6 bases). The CDR3 covers 15 residues. The V end was cut by 1 base, the J end by 3 bases, with 13 bases between. CDR1 is SGHKS and CDR2 is YYEKEE in the germline V gene (reference sequence). CDR3 protein: CASSLSSGVDTEAFF. CDR3 sequence (DNA): TGTGCCAGCAGCTTGAGTTCAGGGGTCGACACTGAAGCTTTCTTT.